This T cell receptor beta chain was obtained from a study of shared clonotypes between healthy human individuals. Original methodology: Junction-only sequences without quality scores were provided by ImmunoSEQ, so filtering was different. The repertoire was sequenced with immunoSEQ multiplex PCR; TCRdb's copy has only in-frame clones and lacks some. V, J and clone size reflect that table, while D and trimming were determined from the DNA. The table lists hundreds of thousands of clones, about three quarters of them singletons, with about 2% in the top ten. The investigators split CD4+ cells into a CD45RA+ naive subset and a CD45RA-negative memory subset. J gave up 5 bases and V 1 base, and 4 bases lay outside the gene matches. The CDR3 consists of 15 residues. CDR1 LGHNA and CDR2 YNFKEQ come from the germline V gene.

The V gene is TRBV4-2, the J gene TRBJ1-4; 7 positions match TRBD1. The receptor was derived from a woman aged 25-40 years in good health. The sequencing sample was made of memory CD4+ T cells sorted from blood. Described subset: CD45RA-negative fraction. The DNA for the CDR3 is TGTGCCAGCAGCCAAGTCCAGGGGGAAAATGAAAAACTGTTTTTT. Its translation: CASSQVQGENEKLFF.